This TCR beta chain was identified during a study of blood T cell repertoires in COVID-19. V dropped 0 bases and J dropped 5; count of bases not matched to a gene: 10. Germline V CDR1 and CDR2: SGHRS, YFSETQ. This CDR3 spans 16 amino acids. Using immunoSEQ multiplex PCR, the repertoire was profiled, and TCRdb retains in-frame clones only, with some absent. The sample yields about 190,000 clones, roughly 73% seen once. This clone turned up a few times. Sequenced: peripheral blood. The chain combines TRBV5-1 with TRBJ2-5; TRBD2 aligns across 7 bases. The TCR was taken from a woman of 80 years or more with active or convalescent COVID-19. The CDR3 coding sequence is TGCGCCAGCAGCTTGGGTGGGGCGGGGGACCGTGAGACCCAGTACTTC. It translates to CASSLGGAGDRETQYF.